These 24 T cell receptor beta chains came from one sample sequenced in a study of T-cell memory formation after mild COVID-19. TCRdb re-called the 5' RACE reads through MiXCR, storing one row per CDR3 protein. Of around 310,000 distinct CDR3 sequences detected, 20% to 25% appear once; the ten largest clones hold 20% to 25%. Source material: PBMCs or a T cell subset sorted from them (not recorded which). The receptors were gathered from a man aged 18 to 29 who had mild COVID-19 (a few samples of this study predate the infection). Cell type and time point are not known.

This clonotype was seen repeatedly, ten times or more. The CDR3 is CASSFPRQDPLRETQYF. The CDR3 DNA sequence: TGTGCCAGCAGCTTTCCGAGACAGGACCCCCTCAGGGAGACCCAGTACTTC. The chain combines TRBV7-9 with TRBJ2-5; D perhaps matches TRBD1 (6 bases). Germline lookup yields CDR1 SEHNR and CDR2 FQNEAQ (reference sequence). The V gene lost 3 bases and the J gene lost 5 bases, with 22 bases spanning the gap. The CDR3 is made up of 17 amino acids.

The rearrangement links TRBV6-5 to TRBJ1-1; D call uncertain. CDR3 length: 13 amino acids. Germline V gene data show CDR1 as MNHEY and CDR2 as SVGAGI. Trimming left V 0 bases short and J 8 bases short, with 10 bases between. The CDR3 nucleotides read TGTGCCAGCAGTTACTCGTGGTCTACCGAAGCTTTCTTT. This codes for CASSYSWSTEAFF.

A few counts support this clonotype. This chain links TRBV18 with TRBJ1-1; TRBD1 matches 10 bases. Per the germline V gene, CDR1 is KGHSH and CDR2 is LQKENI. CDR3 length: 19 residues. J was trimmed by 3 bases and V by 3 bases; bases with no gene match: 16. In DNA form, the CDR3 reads TGTGCCAGCTCACCCCCCCTAGGTTTCGGGACAGGGGACTACACTGAAGCTTTCTTT. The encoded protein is CASSPPLGFGTGDYTEAFF.

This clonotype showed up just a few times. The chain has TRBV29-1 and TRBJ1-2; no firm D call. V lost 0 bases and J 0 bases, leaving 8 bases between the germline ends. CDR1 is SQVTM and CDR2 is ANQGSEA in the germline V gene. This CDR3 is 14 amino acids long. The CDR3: CSVEDPGANYGYTF. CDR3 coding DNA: TGCAGCGTTGAAGATCCCGGGGCTAACTATGGCTACACCTTC.

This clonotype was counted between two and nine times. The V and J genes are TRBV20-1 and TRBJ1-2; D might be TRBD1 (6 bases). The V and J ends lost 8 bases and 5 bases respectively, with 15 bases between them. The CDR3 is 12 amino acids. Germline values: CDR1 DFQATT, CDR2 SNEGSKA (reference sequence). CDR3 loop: CSPEGGSYGYTF. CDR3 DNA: TGCAGTCCCGAAGGGGGATCTTATGGCTACACCTTC.

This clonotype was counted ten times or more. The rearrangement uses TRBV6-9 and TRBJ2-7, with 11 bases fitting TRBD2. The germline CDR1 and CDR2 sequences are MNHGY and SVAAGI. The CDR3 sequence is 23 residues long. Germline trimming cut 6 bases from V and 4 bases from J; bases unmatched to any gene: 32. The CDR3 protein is CASSRIPLLAGEVTARILYEQYV. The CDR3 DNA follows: TGTGCCAGCAGCCGTATTCCCCTACTAGCGGGGGAAGTAACAGCTCGTATTTTATACGAGCAGTACGTC.

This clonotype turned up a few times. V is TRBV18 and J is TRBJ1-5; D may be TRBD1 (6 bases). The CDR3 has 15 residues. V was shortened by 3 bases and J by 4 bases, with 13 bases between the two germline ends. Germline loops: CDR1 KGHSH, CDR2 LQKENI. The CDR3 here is CASSPQGQSNQPQHF. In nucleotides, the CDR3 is TGTGCCAGCTCACCCCAAGGACAGTCTAATCAGCCCCAGCATTTT.

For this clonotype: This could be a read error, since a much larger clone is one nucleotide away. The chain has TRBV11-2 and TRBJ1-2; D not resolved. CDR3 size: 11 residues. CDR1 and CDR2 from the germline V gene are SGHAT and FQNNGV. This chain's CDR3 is CASSFNYVYTF. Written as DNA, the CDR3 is TGTGCCAGCAGCTTTAACTATGTCTACACCTTC.

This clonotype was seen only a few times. CDR3 nucleotides: TGTGCCAGCAGTGATGACGGTTATAACTACACCTTC. Translation: CASSDDGYNYTF. V and J are TRBV2 and TRBJ1-2; D gene unclear. The germline gives CDR1 SNHLY, CDR2 FYNNEI. CDR3 size: 12 residues. V lost 3 bases, J lost 10 bases, and 12 bases lay in between.

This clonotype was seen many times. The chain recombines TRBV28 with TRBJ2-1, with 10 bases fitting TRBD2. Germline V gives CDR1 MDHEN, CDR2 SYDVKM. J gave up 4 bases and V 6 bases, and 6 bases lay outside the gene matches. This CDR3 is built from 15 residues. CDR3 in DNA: TGTGCCAGCAGACTGCTAGCGGGGGCTTACAATGAGCAGTTCTTC. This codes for CASRLLAGAYNEQFF.

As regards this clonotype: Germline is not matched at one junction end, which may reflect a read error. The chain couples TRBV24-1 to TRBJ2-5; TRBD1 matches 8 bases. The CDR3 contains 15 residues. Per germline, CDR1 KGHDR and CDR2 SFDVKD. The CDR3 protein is CATSDFAGGEETQYF. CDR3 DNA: TGTGCCACCAGTGATTTCGCAGGGGGCGAAGAGACACAGTACTTC.

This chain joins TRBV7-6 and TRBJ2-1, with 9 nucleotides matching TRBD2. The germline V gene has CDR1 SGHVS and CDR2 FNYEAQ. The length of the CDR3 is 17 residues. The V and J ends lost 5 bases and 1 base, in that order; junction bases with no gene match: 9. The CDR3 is CASSPASLAGSYNEQFF. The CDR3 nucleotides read TGTGCCAGCAGCCCGGCCAGCCTAGCGGGATCCTACAATGAGCAGTTCTTC.

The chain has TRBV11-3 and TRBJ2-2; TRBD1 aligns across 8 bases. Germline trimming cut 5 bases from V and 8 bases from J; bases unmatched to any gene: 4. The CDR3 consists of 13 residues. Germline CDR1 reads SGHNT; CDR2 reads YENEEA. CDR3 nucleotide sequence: TGTGCCAGCAGCATTCGGACAGGGGGGGAGCTGTTTTTT. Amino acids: CASSIRTGGELFF. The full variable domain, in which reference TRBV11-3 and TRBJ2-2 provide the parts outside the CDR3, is EAGVVQSPRYKIIEKKQPVAFWCNPISGHNTLYWYLQNLGQGPELLIRYENEEAVDDSQLPKDRFSAERLKGVDSTLKIQPAELGDSAVYLCASSIRTGGELFFGEGSRLTVL.

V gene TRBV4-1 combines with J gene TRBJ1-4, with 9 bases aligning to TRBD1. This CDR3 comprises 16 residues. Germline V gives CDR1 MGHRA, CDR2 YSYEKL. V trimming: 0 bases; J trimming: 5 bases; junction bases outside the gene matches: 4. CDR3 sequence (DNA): TGCGCCAGCAGCCAAGATTGGGGACAGGGAAATGAAAAACTGTTTTTT. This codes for CASSQDWGQGNEKLFF.

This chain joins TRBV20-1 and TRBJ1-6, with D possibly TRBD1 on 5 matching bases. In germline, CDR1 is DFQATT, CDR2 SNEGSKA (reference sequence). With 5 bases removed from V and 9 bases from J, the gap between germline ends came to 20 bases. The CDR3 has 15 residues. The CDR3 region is CSAAYSGVFSSPLHF. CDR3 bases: TGCAGTGCTGCTTACTCGGGGGTGTTTAGTTCACCCCTCCACTTT.

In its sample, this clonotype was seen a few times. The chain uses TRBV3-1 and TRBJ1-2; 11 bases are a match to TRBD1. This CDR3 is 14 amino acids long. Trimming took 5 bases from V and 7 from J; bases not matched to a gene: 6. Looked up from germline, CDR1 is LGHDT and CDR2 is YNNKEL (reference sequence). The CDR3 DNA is TGTGCCAGCAGCTCCGGACAGGGGGCGGCTGGCTACACCTTC. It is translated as CASSSGQGAAGYTF.

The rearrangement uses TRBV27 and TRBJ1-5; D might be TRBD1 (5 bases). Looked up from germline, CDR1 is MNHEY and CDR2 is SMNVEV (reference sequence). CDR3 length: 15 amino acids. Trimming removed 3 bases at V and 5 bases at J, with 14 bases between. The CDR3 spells CASSFGPGRYQPQHF. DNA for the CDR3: TGTGCCAGCAGTTTTGGTCCAGGGAGATATCAGCCCCAGCATTTT.

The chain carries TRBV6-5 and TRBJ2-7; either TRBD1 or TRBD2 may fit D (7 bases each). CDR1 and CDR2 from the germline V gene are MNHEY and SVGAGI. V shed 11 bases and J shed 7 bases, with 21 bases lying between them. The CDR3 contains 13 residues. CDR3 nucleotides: TGTGCCCCTCATGGGGGGGACAGACAGGAGCAGTACGTC. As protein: CAPHGGDRQEQYV.

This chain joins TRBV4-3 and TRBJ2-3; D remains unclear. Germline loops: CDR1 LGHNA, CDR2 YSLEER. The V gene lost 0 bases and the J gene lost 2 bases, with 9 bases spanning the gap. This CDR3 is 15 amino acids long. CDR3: CASSQDVMNTDTQYF. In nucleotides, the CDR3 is TGCGCCAGCAGCCAAGACGTTATGAACACAGATACGCAGTATTTT.

In DNA form, the CDR3 reads TGTGCCAGCAGCTTAGCTGGAGGGGCGCGAAATACGCAGTATTTT. This translates into CASSLAGGARNTQYF. The chain links TRBV7-6 to TRBJ2-3, with a weak D call TRBD2 (6 bases). The CDR3 length is 15 residues. Germline V gene data show CDR1 as SGHVS and CDR2 as FNYEAQ. Between the trimmed V and J ends, which lost 0 bases and 7 bases, there was a span of 14 bases.

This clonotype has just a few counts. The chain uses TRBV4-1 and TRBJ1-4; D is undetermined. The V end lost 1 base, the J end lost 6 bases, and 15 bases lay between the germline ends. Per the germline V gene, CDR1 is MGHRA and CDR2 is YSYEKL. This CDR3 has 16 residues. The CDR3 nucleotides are TGCGCCAGCAGCCAAGCCGACTCCGGGCGGGATGAAAAACTGTTTTTT. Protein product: CASSQADSGRDEKLFF.

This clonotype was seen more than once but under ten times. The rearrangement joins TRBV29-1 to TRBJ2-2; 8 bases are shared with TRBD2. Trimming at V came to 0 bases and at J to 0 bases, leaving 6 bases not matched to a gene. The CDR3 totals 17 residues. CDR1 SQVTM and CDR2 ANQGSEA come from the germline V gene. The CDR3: CSVEDRSGGTNTGELFF. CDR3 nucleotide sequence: TGCAGCGTTGAAGATCGGAGCGGGGGAACGAACACCGGGGAGCTGTTTTTT.

CDR3 protein: CASSYSGPGDSPLHF. For the CDR3, the DNA is TGTGCCAGCAGTTACTCGGGACCGGGCGATTCACCCCTCCACTTT. The rearrangement links TRBV6-5 to TRBJ1-6, with a tentative D call TRBD1 (5 bases). The V gene lost 0 bases and the J gene lost 8 bases, with 11 bases spanning the gap. The CDR3 contains 15 residues. From germline, CDR1 is MNHEY and CDR2 SVGAGI.

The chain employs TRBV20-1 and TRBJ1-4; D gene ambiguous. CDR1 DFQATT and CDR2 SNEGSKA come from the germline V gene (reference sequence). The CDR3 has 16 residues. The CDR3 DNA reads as TGCAGACCCGAGGAGTTAGCGACCGCACCTAATGAAAAACTGTTTTTT. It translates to CRPEELATAPNEKLFF.